Listed below are T cell receptor beta chains from one sample, sequenced in a study of cytomegalovirus exposure and HLA in healthy donors. Here immunoSEQ multiplex PCR was the method, and the copy in TCRdb shows in-frame clones only, minus some. Of 150,000 to 200,000 clones in the sample, 85% were seen once. The sequencing input was PBMCs. Receptors were obtained from a man younger than 30 in good health and CMV-seropositive. Both conserved end residues are part of each CDR3. The D gene is left open where the match is weak. Where a row states a size, it is once, few, many or the class of an expanded clone; other rows omit it.

V	J	D	size	DNA	CDR3
TRBV28	TRBJ2-1	TRBD1	NA	TGTGCCAGCAGCTATCCTTCCGGGACAGGCAGCTCCTACAATGAGCAGTTCTTC	CASSYPSGTGSSYNEQFF
TRBV7-2	TRBJ2-2	NA	NA	TGTGCCAGCAGCTTAATACGAACAGTCGGGGAGCTGTTTTTT	CASSLIRTVGELFF
TRBV27	TRBJ1-5	TRBD1	NA	TGTGCCAGCGGACAGGCCTACAATCAGCCCCAGCATTTT	CASGQAYNQPQHF
TRBV4-1	TRBJ1-5	NA	NA	TGCGCCAGCAGCCAATTGGGGGGGTCGAGCAATCAGCCCCAGCATTTT	CASSQLGGSSNQPQHF
TRBV10-2	TRBJ1-4	NA	NA	TGCGCCAGCAGTGATAACGAGTCGGGACTCGGGAGTGAAAAACTGTTTTTT	CASSDNESGLGSEKLFF
TRBV29-1	TRBJ2-1	NA	NA	TGCAGCGTTGAAACTCCGAGCTCCTACAATGAGCAGTTCTTC	CSVETPSSYNEQFF
TRBV13	TRBJ1-3	NA	NA	TGTGCCAGCAGCTTAGGAGGAGGGTTTTCCTCTGGAAACACCATATATTTT	CASSLGGGFSSGNTIYF
TRBV29-1	TRBJ1-3	NA	NA	TGCAGCGTTGTGATTTACCAGGGGCCAGGAAACACCATATATTTT	CSVVIYQGPGNTIYF
TRBV11-3	TRBJ2-7	TRBD1	once	TGTGCCAGCAGCTCCTATGGACAGGGCGAGCAGTACTTC	CASSSYGQGEQYF
TRBV19	TRBJ2-2	TRBD1	NA	TGTGCCAGTAGTATAGCCCCTTCCCGGACAGGGCTAACCGGGGAGCTGTTTTTT	CASSIAPSRTGLTGELFF
TRBV9	TRBJ1-6	NA	NA	TGTGCCAGCAGCGCAACCCAATCGGCCTATAATTCACCCCTCCACTTT	CASSATQSAYNSPLHF
TRBV6-5	TRBJ2-7	NA	few	TGTGCCAGCAGTTTACAAGCAGGGGGGCACGAGCAGTACTTC	CASSLQAGGHEQYF
TRBV7-9	TRBJ2-7	TRBD1	NA	TGTGCCAGCAGCTTATCGGCGACAGGGTTCAACGAGCAGTACTTC	CASSLSATGFNEQYF
TRBV6-5	TRBJ1-5	NA	NA	TGTGCCAGCAGTTACTCACGGCAGGGCATTCAGCCCCAGCATTTT	CASSYSRQGIQPQHF
TRBV7-9	TRBJ2-2	NA	once	TGTGCCAGCAGCGGCCAGCGAGGGACACCAAACACCGGGGAGCTGTTTTTT	CASSGQRGTPNTGELFF
TRBV2	TRBJ1-2	TRBD1	NA	TGTGCCAGCAGTGAATCAGTGGGACAGGGACTCTATGGCTACACCTTC	CASSESVGQGLYGYTF
TRBV11-2	TRBJ1-1	NA	NA	TGTGCCAGCAGCTTAGGCGAGTTGGGGACAAGTGAAGCTTTCTTT	CASSLGELGTSEAFF
TRBV6-5	TRBJ1-3	TRBD1	few	TGTGCCAGCAGTCTTGGACAGGGCTCTGGAAACACCATATATTTT	CASSLGQGSGNTIYF
TRBV28	TRBJ1-1	NA	NA	TGTGCCAGCAGTTTACGGGGGAACACTGAAGCTTTCTTT	CASSLRGNTEAFF
TRBV27	TRBJ2-7	TRBD2	NA	TGTGCCAGCAGTTTTTCTAGCGGGCCCTACGAGCAGTACTTC	CASSFSSGPYEQYF
TRBV6-1	TRBJ1-2	NA	NA	TGTGCCAGCAGTGAAGCGGCAAGGAATAGCTACTATGGCTACACCTTC	CASSEAARNSYYGYTF
TRBV7-3	TRBJ1-6	TRBD1	NA	TGTGCCAGCAGCTTACGTGACAGGGGTAATTCACCCCTCCACTTT	CASSLRDRGNSPLHF
TRBV23-1	TRBJ1-6	NA	NA	TGCGCCAGCTGGGGAGGGAGGGCGGTATCCAGTTCACCCCTTCACTTT	CASWGGRAVSSSPLHF
TRBV6-6	TRBJ1-1	NA	NA	TGTGCCAGCAGCTCAGGGGTCGGGATGAACACTGAAGCTTTCTTT	CASSSGVGMNTEAFF
TRBV9	TRBJ2-3	NA	NA	TGTGCCAGCAGCGTAGCAGGAAGCACAGATACGCAGTATTTT	CASSVAGSTDTQYF
TRBV28	TRBJ2-7	TRBD1	once	TGTGCCAGCAGTTCCCTGGACAGGGGACCCTACGAGCAGTACTTC	CASSSLDRGPYEQYF
TRBV5-4	TRBJ1-2	TRBD1	NA	TGTGCCAGCAGCTGGGACAGGCAAACCAATGGCTACACCTTC	CASSWDRQTNGYTF